The clone carrying this TCR beta chain was observed many times. Its target is unknown. Time point defined: newly diagnosed GD, antithyroid drugs for less than 3 months. RNA from PBMCs was the source of the TCR library. The collection involved drawing around 10 milliliters of peripheral blood into EDTA tubes. This record belongs to a study of regulatory T cells in long-lasting Graves disease. Study-wide points: Newly diagnosed patients shared about a thousand public clonotypes; persistent patients shared around 2,500. TRBV28, TRBJ1-2 and TRBJ2-5 emerged as the favored segments in persistent disease.

With iRepertoire HTBI primers and Arm-PCR of CDR3 regions, TCR beta libraries were built. MiXCR, run by TCRdb on the multiplex PCR reads, gives a single entry per CDR3 protein. The sample lists some 240,000 distinct CDR3 sequences, 15% to 20% seen once, with roughly 10% in the top ten. Germline values: CDR1 MNHEY, CDR2 SMNVEV (reference sequence). V lost 5 bases and J lost 7, with 14 bases in between. The CDR3 contains 14 residues. These data are also associated with another study on T cells in Graves' hyperthyroidism and ophthalmopathy. As that report states: Onset of ophthalmopathy came a median approximately 6.8 months after the model predicted it.

This sample comprised peripheral blood mononuclear cells (PBMCs), obtained at new diagnosis, from a patient treated with antithyroid drugs. The receptor was isolated from a woman in her 30s with Graves disease. The gene calls are TRBV27 and TRBJ2-2, with D possibly TRBD1 on 6 matching bases. The CDR3 DNA sequence: TGTGCCAGCAGTGACGGCACAGGGAGCGGGGAGCTGTTTTTT. It is translated as CASSDGTGSGELFF.